Each of the 4 T cell receptor beta chains below was sequenced from the same sample in a study of lymphopenia after photon versus proton radiotherapy. Measured with immunoSEQ multiplex PCR; TCRdb has only the in-frame clones, and not every one. The table has 150,000 to 200,000 clones, about nine tenths seen once; the top ten hold around 5.1%. Sequenced here: peripheral blood, sampled from a patient treated with photon-based radiotherapy. These receptors all come from a man aged 45-65 years with gastric cancer.

The chain uses TRBV28 and TRBJ2-2; the D gene is possibly TRBD2 (6 bases). The CDR3 runs to 15 residues. The germline gives CDR1 MDHEN, CDR2 SYDVKM. The V end was cut by 11 bases, the J end by 6 bases, with 22 bases between. CDR3 loop: CAVEPGEKMAGELFF. CDR3 DNA sequence: TGTGCCGTCGAACCGGGAGAGAAGATGGCCGGGGAGCTGTTTTTT.

CDR3 in amino acids: CASSYLAGGTDTQYF. CDR3 sequence (DNA): TGTGCCAGCAGTTACTTAGCGGGAGGGACAGATACGCAGTATTTT. V usage is TRBV6-5 and J usage is TRBJ2-3; TRBD2 aligns across 11 bases. V was clipped by 1 base and J by 3 bases; unmatched bases: 0. This CDR3 region has 15 residues. The V gene's germline CDR1 is MNHEY and CDR2 SVGAGI.

DNA for the CDR3: TGTGCCAGCTCGGGGGTTTACAATGAGCAGTTCTTC. Its translation: CASSGVYNEQFF. The rearrangement links TRBV18 to TRBJ2-1, with D possibly called TRBD1 or TRBD2 (5 bases each). The CDR3 runs 12 residues. Trimming shortened V by 6 bases and J by 4 bases, and 7 bases separated the two germline ends. CDR1 is KGHSH and CDR2 is LQKENI in the germline V gene.

The table lists this clone with a few counts. This rearrangement joins TRBV4-1 to TRBJ1-5; TRBD1 might be the D (5 bases). The CDR3 contains 12 residues. V was trimmed by 4 bases and J by 11 bases, leaving 12 bases between them. The germline gives CDR1 MGHRA, CDR2 YSYEKL. CDR3 loop: CASSPGGGTQHF. The CDR3 DNA reads TGCGCCAGCAGCCCCGGGGGGGGTACCCAGCATTTT.